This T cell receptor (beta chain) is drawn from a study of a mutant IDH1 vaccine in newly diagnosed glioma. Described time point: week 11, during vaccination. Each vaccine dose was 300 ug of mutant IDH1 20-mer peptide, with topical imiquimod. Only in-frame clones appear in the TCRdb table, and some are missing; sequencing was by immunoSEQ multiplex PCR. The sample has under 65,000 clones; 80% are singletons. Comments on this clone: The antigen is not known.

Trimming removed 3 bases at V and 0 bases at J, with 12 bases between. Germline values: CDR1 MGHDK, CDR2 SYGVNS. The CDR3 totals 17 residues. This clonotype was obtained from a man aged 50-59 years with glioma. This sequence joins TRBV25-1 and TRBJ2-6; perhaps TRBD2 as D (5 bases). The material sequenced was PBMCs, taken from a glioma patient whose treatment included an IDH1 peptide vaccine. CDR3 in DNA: TGTGCCAGCAGTGAGAGGGAAGGAACCTCTGGGGCCAACGTCCTGACTTTC. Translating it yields CASSEREGTSGANVLTF.